This T cell receptor beta chain appears in the sequencing data of a study of blood T cell repertoires in COVID-19. Participants spanned ages about 18 to 100 years and resided in roughly 22 US areas. This clone was observed once. Sequenced by immunoSEQ multiplex PCR; TCRdb stores in-frame clones only, minus some. The sample holds around 480,000 clones, 75% to 90% seen once. The germline V gene has CDR1 LGHNA and CDR2 YNFKEQ. The germline V and J ends were trimmed by 1 base and 4 bases, with 13 bases remaining between them. The CDR3 has 15 residues. The sample comprised PBMCs or T cells enriched from blood (not recorded which). This sequence joins TRBV4-2 and TRBJ1-1, with D perhaps matching TRBD1 (5 bases). The TCR comes from a woman between 18 and 29 years old who had recovered from COVID-19. In DNA form, the CDR3 reads TGTGCCAGCAGCCAAGTGGCAGGGATGGGCACTGAAGCTTTCTTT. Protein product: CASSQVAGMGTEAFF.